This T cell receptor (beta chain) was recorded in a study of beta chain features in type 1 diabetes. Broader study findings: PCR might pick shorter templates more often, in the same way for patients and controls.

As every portion of the isolated RNA was reverse transcribed, the sequencing read expressed TCRB transcripts. Using immunoSEQ multiplex PCR, the repertoire was profiled, and TCRdb retains in-frame clones only, with some absent. The sample lists roughly 380,000 clones, roughly a fifth occurring once. With V trimmed by 5 bases and J by 4 bases, 10 bases remained unmatched. This CDR3 contains 15 residues. CDR1 and CDR2 from the germline V gene are MDHEN and SYDVKM. Isolation of CD4+ naive, central memory, regulatory and stem cell-like memory cells was achieved by sorting via CD45RO/CCR7/CD25/CD127/CD95/CD27. Each population that was sorted was more than 98% pure. This clone was observed a few times. Antigen: not known.

The chain has TRBV28 and TRBJ2-5; TRBD1 agrees at 7 bases. The sequence came from a woman aged 18-29 years in good health. The sequenced sample was naive CD4+ T cells from blood. The CDR3 DNA sequence: TGTGCCAGCAGTCCCTCGCAACAGGGGCGAGAGACCCAGTACTTC. It is translated as CASSPSQQGRETQYF.